Given below is one T cell receptor (beta chain) in context. The target of this receptor is not known. Base qualities are not provided; no much larger clone lies one nucleotide away. The collaborating institutions used their own protocols to collect whole blood in K2EDTA tubes. For TCRbeta analysis, collaborators shipped samples as frozen whole blood, isolated PBMCs, or DNA extracted from either of those sample types. This record belongs to a study of blood T cell repertoires in COVID-19 (dated by TCRdb to about 2020). Background for the entire study: Samples covering the acute and convalescent phases of COVID-19 were provided by collaborators in the United States, Italy and Spain. Nearly every sample came with metadata listing a de-identified subject ID, COVID-19 status, age in years and sex. HLA class I and class II types, where available, came from metadata supplied by the sample provider rather than from assay-based typing. The repertoires were released in a freely available public database meant as a resource for research on the immune response to SARS-CoV-2. Subjects who had been exposed to COVID-19, were actively infected with it, or had recovered from it provided the deeply sampled blood TCRbeta repertoires that made up the dataset. The prospective study material was composed of cDNA or gDNA derived from T cells, B-cell-depleted T cells, or PBMCs. Samples came from the ongoing ImmuneRACE study (first 160 participants) plus 1,254 subjects from 6 global collaborators. Study-wide findings and limitations: The quantity of clinical and demographic metadata differed by source and by participant and was supplied without curation.

The immunoSEQ Assay, a bias-controlled multiplex PCR, was used to amplify TCRbeta CDR3 regions from genomic DNA. The authors processed their data as follows. Within the assay, amplification of reference gene primers was used to estimate how many nucleated cells each sample contained. Sequence reads were collapsed and filtered to measure the absolute abundance of every unique TCRbeta CDR3 rearrangement. For each sample, productive Simpson clonality was calculated as the square root of Simpson's diversity index over productive rearrangements. The clones in this table, taken by TCRdb from immuneACCESS, are in-frame only. Not every clone is retained; where verified, under half of the shortfall comes from an unresolved V gene, and the cause of the rest is unknown. The D gene and trimming were derived from the DNA, and the V and J assignments and clone size from that table. Present in this sample are some 100,000 clones, 81% of which were seen just once. Of the sample, 25% falls within the top ten clones.

From a lookup of the germline V gene (reference sequence), CDR1 and CDR2 are LGHDT and YNNKEL. V loses 4 bases at its end and J loses 3 bases; junction bases beyond the gene matches: 11. The CDR3 starts with the cysteine, ends with the phenylalanine, and has 18 residues. The retained sequence is limited to the CDR3, 54 bases, with the frame set at the first base. The specimen sequenced was peripheral blood. The chain couples TRBV3-1 (or the pseudogene TRBV3-2) to TRBJ2-1, and TRBD2 matches 11 of the central bases. The source of this sequence is an elderly man with active or convalescent COVID-19. The DNA reads as follows: TGTGCCAGCAGCCTCCTTACTAGCGGGGGCCCATTCTACAATGAGCAGTTCTTC. This sequence encodes CASSLLTSGGPFYNEQFF.